These 6 T cell receptor beta chains share one sample of origin, sequenced in a study of blood T cell repertoires in COVID-19. Here immunoSEQ multiplex PCR was the method, and the copy in TCRdb shows in-frame clones only, minus some. Among approximately 300,000 clones listed, around 89% were seen once. Sequencing was done on a sample of peripheral blood. Source of these receptors: a man in his forties with acute or convalescent COVID-19.

Concerning this clone: Other DNA sequences of this sample code for an identical CDR3. The CDR3: CASSLVGGGNTEAFF. The DNA of the CDR3 is TGCGCCAGCAGCTTGGTGGGCGGGGGGAACACTGAAGCTTTCTTT. The chain couples TRBV5-1 to TRBJ1-1; weak D call: TRBD1 (5 bases). Looked up from germline, CDR1 is SGHRS and CDR2 is YFSETQ. V gave up 0 bases and J gave up 1 base, with 10 bases separating them. The CDR3 is 15 residues long. The complete variable domain, with remaining parts taken from reference TRBV5-1 and TRBJ1-1, reads KAGVTQTPRYLIKTRGQQVTLSCSPISGHRSVSWYQQTPGQGLQFLFEYFSETQRNKGNFPGRFSGRQFSNSRSEMNVSTLELGDSALYLCASSLVGGGNTEAFFGQGTRLTVV.

This chain uses TRBV2 with TRBJ2-5; no clear D. Germline assignment: CDR1 SNHLY and CDR2 FYNNEI. This CDR3 region has 14 residues. Trimming stripped 1 base from V and 5 bases from J, with 11 bases between. CDR3 nucleotide sequence: TGTGCCAGCAGTGAAGTGGGCACGTTGGAGACCCAGTACTTC. Its protein product is CASSEVGTLETQYF.

V and J are TRBV4-2 and TRBJ2-3; 9 positions agree with TRBD2. Germline CDR1 is LGHNA and CDR2 is YNFKEQ. The CDR3 extends over 17 amino acids. J lost 1 base, V lost 4 bases, and 9 bases had no gene match. The CDR3 is CASSRSSIAGGTDTQYF. CDR3 nucleotides: TGTGCCAGCAGCCGATCGTCGATAGCGGGGGGCACAGATACGCAGTATTTT.

The V gene is TRBV6-6, the J gene TRBJ1-1, with D perhaps matching TRBD1 (6 bases). Trimming left V 6 bases short and J 0 bases short, with 11 bases between. CDR1 MNHNY and CDR2 SVGAGI come from the germline V gene (reference sequence). This CDR3 region has 14 residues. The CDR3: CASSSRGVNTEAFF. CDR3 coding DNA: TGTGCCAGCAGCTCCAGGGGAGTGAACACTGAAGCTTTCTTT.

The V call is TRBV25-1, the J call TRBJ2-5; TRBD2 matches at 7 bases. Germline V lookup: CDR1 MGHDK, CDR2 SYGVNS. With V trimmed by 6 bases and J by 2 bases, 3 bases remained unmatched. The CDR3 totals 13 residues. CDR3: CASRGTIQETQYF. The CDR3 coding sequence is TGTGCCAGCAGAGGGACTATACAAGAGACCCAGTACTTC.

This chain connects TRBV11-2 to TRBJ2-1; 11 bases agree with TRBD2. The CDR3 covers 14 residues. V shed 8 bases and J 7 bases; nucleotides not matched to a gene: 7. CDR1 and CDR2 (germline): SGHAT, FQNNGV. CDR3 amino acids: CASCLAGGYNEQFF. CDR3 sequence (DNA): TGTGCCAGCTGCCTAGCGGGGGGCTATAATGAGCAGTTCTTC.